The rows below give T cell receptor beta chains drawn from one sample of a study of OX40 agonist ivuxolimab in advanced cancers. Only in-frame clones appear in the TCRdb table, and some are missing; sequencing was by immunoSEQ multiplex PCR. Found here are more than 55,000 clones, over 70% of them singletons; the top ten hold around 5%. This specimen was CD4+ or CD8+ T cells sorted from blood, taken in a trial of the OX40 agonist ivuxolimab. These receptors were obtained from an adult with an advanced solid tumor such as melanoma, head and neck, liver or kidney cancer. Both conserved end residues are part of each CDR3. D genes are given only for firm matches. Size is stated for part of the rows, as once, few or many counts, or as a class when the clone is expanded.

v_gene,j_gene,abundance,d_gene,CDR3nt,CDR3aa
TRBV5-1,TRBJ1-3,.,.,TGCGCCAGCAGTATGAGCCCCGTCTCTGGAAACACCATATATTTT,CASSMSPVSGNTIYF
TRBV18,TRBJ1-6,.,.,TGTGCCAGCTCACCAGGTACAGAGCGGGGTTCACCCCTCCACTTT,CASSPGTERGSPLHF
TRBV7-2,TRBJ1-1,.,.,TGTGCCAGCAGCTCCTCCTTGCCGGTTGAAGCTTTCTTT,CASSSSLPVEAFF
TRBV5-5,TRBJ1-2,.,TRBD1,TGTGCCAGCAGCTGGGGGACAGTCCCTAACTATGGCTACACCTTC,CASSWGTVPNYGYTF
TRBV2,TRBJ1-6,.,TRBD1,TGTGCCAGCAGTCCCGGGACAGGGGGTAATTCACCCCTCCACTTT,CASSPGTGGNSPLHF
TRBV7-6,TRBJ2-2,once,.,TGTGCCAGCAGCAAGACGGGGGACAACACCGGGGAGCTGTTTTTT,CASSKTGDNTGELFF
TRBV7-2,TRBJ2-3,.,.,TGTGCCAGCAGTCCATCCCAGACAGATACGCAGTATTTT,CASSPSQTDTQYF
TRBV5-4,TRBJ1-3,.,.,TGTGCCAGCACCACTCAGGGGCTCCCTGGAAACACCATATATTTT,CASTTQGLPGNTIYF
TRBV10-1,TRBJ1-2,few,.,TGCGCCAGCAGTGAGTCTGGCAGCTATGGCTACACCTTC,CASSESGSYGYTF
TRBV6-4,TRBJ2-2,.,.,TGTGCCAGCAGTCGGAGTCCCGCCGGGGAGCTGTTTTTT,CASSRSPAGELFF
TRBV18,TRBJ1-1,.,.,TGTGCCAGCTCATCAGGGATCATGAACACTGAAGCTTTCTTT,CASSSGIMNTEAFF
TRBV7-9,TRBJ2-1,.,.,TGTGCCAGCAGCCCCAAGGAGACGACCTACAATGAGCAGTTCTTC,CASSPKETTYNEQFF
TRBV7-2,TRBJ1-1,few,.,TGTGCCAGCAGCTTAGCCTTGGCAGGGAACACTGAAGCTTTCTTT,CASSLALAGNTEAFF
TRBV7-9,TRBJ2-2,once,.,TGTGCCAGCAGCTCTCAGGATCGGACCGGGGAGCTGTTTTTT,CASSSQDRTGELFF
TRBV5-6,TRBJ2-7,.,.,TGTGCCAGCAGCTTGTATCGGACGAACTCCTACGAGCAGTACTTC,CASSLYRTNSYEQYF
TRBV7-3,TRBJ2-1,.,.,TGTGCCAGCAGCTCCTATGGGTCCTACAATGAGCAGTTCTTC,CASSSYGSYNEQFF
TRBV7-2,TRBJ1-6,.,.,TGTGCCAGCAGCTTAGGGGTATCCGGTTCACCCCTCCACTTT,CASSLGVSGSPLHF
TRBV5-5,TRBJ1-1,.,TRBD1,TGTGCCAGCAGCCTGGGACAGACAATGAACACTGAAGCTTTCTTT,CASSLGQTMNTEAFF
TRBV2,TRBJ2-5,.,.,TGTGCCAGCAGTGAAGGGTCTCGGGAGACCCAGTACTTC,CASSEGSRETQYF
TRBV4-1,TRBJ2-7,.,TRBD2,TGCGCCAGCAGCCAAGATACCGGGACTAGCGGGGGGTACGAGCAGTACTTC,CASSQDTGTSGGYEQYF
TRBV2,TRBJ2-1,.,.,TGTGCCAGCAGTCGTACGAGCTCCTACAATGAGCAGTTCTTC,CASSRTSSYNEQFF
TRBV11-3,TRBJ2-3,.,.,TGTGCCAGCAGCCCCCCTAATTTATGCGCTACAGATACGCAGTATTTT,CASSPPNLCATDTQYF
TRBV6-1,TRBJ1-5,.,.,TGTGCCAGCATCGTGCAGGGGAGCAATCAGCCCCAGCATTTT,CASIVQGSNQPQHF
TRBV7-2,TRBJ2-7,once,.,TGTGCCAGCAGCTTAGTCGTAACAGGATTCTACGAGCAGTACTTC,CASSLVVTGFYEQYF
TRBV12-2,TRBJ2-7,.,.,TGTGCAAGTCGCTTAGAAGGGGAGGAGAGGCGGGGCTACGAGCAGTACTTC,CASRLEGEERRGYEQYF
TRBV7-9,TRBJ2-5,.,.,TGTGCCAGCAGCCGCAAGGGGGGATCGGAGACCCAGTACTTC,CASSRKGGSETQYF
TRBV2,TRBJ1-2,once,.,TGTGCCAGCAGCCAAGCCCGGGGGGCCGATGGCTACACCTTC,CASSQARGADGYTF